This T cell receptor beta chain was recorded in a study of cytomegalovirus exposure and HLA in healthy donors. Study results and limitations: Cytomegalovirus association was assigned to 150 to 200 TCR beta chains. Among the CMV-associated chains, three were confirmed in vitro as specific for CMV antigens. Apart from CMV serostatus, no immune exposure information was available. In a later analysis, at a false discovery rate of 0.05, approximately 16,000 TCR beta sequences were associated with HLA alleles.

Comment on this clone: Its cognate antigen is unknown.

The PCR ran on 60 Vbeta and 13 Jbeta primers. Sequenced by immunoSEQ multiplex PCR; TCRdb stores in-frame clones only, minus some. The sample lists roughly 140,000 clones, 70% to 80% occurring once. Sequenced material: PBMCs. This clonotype was sampled from a human donor in good health.

Written as DNA, the CDR3 is TGTGCCAGCAGTGAAGGTAGGGTGGGAGCCGAGCAGTACTTC. Amino acids: CASSEGRVGAEQYF. The chain couples TRBV6-4 to TRBJ2-7; D may be TRBD2 (5 bases). CDR3 length: 14 residues. The germline V and J ends were trimmed by 3 bases and 6 bases, with 15 bases remaining between them. Germline V gene lookup returns CDR1 MRHNA and CDR2 SNTAGT.